This T cell receptor (beta chain) was recorded in a study of T cell changes during pregnancy in multiple sclerosis. Germline V gene sequence: CDR1 SGHRS, CDR2 YFSETQ. Losses at the gene ends were 2 bases for V and 6 bases for J; bases not matched to a gene: 6. The length of the CDR3 is 14 residues. The protocol was immunoSEQ multiplex PCR, while the TCRdb copy is restricted to in-frame clones and leaves out a portion. The sample shows some 90,000 clones, 80% to 95% of them seen only once. J is TRBJ2-7 and V is TRBV5-1; 9 bases align to TRBD1. The receptor was derived from a female donor with multiple sclerosis, enrolled in a pregnancy study. Sequencing used peripheral blood, obtained in the first trimester of pregnancy. CDR3 residues: CASSLQGAPTEQYF. The DNA of the CDR3 is TGCGCCAGCAGCTTACAGGGGGCGCCGACCGAGCAGTACTTC.